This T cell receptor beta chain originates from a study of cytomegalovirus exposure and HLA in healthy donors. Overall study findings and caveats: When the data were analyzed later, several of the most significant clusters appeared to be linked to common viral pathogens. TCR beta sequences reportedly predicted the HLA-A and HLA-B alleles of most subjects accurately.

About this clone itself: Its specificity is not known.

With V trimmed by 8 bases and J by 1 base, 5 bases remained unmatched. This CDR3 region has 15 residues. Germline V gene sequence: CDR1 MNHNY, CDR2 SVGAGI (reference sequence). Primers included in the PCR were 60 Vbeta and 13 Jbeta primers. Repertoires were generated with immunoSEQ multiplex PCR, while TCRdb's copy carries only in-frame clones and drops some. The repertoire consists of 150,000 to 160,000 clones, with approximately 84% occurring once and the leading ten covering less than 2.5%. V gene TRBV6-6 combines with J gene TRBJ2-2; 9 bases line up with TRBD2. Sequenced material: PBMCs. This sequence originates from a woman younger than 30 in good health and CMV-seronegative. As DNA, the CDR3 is TGTGCCAGCCGTAGCGGGAGTTGGAACACCGGGGAGCTGTTTTTT. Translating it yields CASRSGSWNTGELFF.